This TCR beta chain is drawn from a study of blood T cell repertoires in COVID-19. Study-wide background: COVID-19 samples from acute and convalescent phases originated in the United States, Italy and Spain. In each case, the material was cDNA or gDNA derived from T cells, B-cell-depleted T cells, or PBMCs.

Germline lookup yields CDR1 SGHRS and CDR2 YFSETQ. Unmatched junction bases numbered 5, after V lost 1 base and J lost 7 bases. This CDR3 has 15 residues. Original handling: Counts of nucleated cells, estimated from reference gene primer amplification, were obtained. Repertoires were generated with immunoSEQ multiplex PCR, while TCRdb's copy carries only in-frame clones and drops some. That table supplies the V and J calls and clone size; D and trimming were determined from the DNA. The sample yields about 80,000 clones, 70% to 90% seen once. Sequencing was carried out using peripheral blood. The clonotype originates from a woman of 80 years or more with active or convalescent COVID-19. V usage is TRBV5-1 and J usage is TRBJ2-2, with TRBD1 matching 9 bases. The CDR3 region has the DNA TGCGCCAGCAGCTTGTCCACAGGGGGCGGCGGGGAGCTGTTTTTT. Amino acid sequence: CASSLSTGGGGELFF.